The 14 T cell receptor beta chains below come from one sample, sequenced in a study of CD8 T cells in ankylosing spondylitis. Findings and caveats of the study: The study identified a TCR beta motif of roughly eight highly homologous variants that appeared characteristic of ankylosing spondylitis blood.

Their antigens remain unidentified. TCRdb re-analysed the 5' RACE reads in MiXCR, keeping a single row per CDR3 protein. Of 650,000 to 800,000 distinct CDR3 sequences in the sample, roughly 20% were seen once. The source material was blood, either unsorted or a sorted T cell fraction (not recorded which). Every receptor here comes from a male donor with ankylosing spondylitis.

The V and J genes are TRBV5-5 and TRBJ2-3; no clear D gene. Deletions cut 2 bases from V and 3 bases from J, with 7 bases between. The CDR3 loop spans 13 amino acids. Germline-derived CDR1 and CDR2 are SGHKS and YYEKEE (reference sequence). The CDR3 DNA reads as TGTGCCAGCAGCTTCGGAGATACAGATACGCAGTATTTT. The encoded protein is CASSFGDTDTQYF.

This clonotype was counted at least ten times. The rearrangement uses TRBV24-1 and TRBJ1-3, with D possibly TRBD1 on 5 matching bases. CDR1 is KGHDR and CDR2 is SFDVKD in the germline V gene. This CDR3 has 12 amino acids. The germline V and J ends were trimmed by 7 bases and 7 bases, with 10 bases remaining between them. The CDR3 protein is CATSQGGNTIYF. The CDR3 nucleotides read TGTGCCACCAGCCAGGGTGGGAACACCATATATTTT.

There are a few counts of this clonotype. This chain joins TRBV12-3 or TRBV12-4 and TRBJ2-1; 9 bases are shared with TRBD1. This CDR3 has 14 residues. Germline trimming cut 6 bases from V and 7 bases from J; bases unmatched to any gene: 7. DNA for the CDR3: TGTGCCAGCAGGATACAGGGGGCGAAAAATGAGCAGTTCTTC. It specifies CASRIQGAKNEQFF.

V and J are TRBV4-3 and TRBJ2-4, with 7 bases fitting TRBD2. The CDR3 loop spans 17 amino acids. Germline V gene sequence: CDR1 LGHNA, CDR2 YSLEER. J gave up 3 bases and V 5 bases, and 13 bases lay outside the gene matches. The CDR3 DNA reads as TGCGCCAGCAGCAAGGGACTACGAGGTTCGGGCAAAAACATTCAGTACTTC. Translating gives CASSKGLRGSGKNIQYF.

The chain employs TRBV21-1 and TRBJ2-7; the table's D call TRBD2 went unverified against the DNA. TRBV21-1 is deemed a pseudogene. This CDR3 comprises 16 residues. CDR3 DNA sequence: TGTGCCAGCATCTACCGGCTCCCGGGACTACCCTACGAGCAGTACTTC. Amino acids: CASIYRLPGLPYEQYF.

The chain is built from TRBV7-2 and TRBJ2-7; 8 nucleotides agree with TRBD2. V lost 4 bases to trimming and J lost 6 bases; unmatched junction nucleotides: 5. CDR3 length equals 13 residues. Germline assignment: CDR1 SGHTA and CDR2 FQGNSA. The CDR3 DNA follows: TGTGCCAGCAGCTCCTCTGCGGGGGGCGAGCAGTACTTC. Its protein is CASSSSAGGEQYF.

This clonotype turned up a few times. The CDR3 here is CSVGESSDTQYF. In DNA, the CDR3 is TGCAGCGTTGGAGAGTCCTCAGATACGCAGTATTTT. The rearrangement joins TRBV29-1 to TRBJ2-3, with D unresolved. The CDR3 consists of 12 residues. Trimming stripped 4 bases from V and 4 bases from J, with 9 bases between. Germline CDR1 reads SQVTM; CDR2 reads ANQGSEA.

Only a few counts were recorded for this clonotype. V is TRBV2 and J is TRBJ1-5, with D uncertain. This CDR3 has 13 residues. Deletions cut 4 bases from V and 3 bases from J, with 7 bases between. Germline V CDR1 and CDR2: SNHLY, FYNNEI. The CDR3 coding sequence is TGTGCCAGCAGTGTCCCAGACAATCAGCCCCAGCATTTT. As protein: CASSVPDNQPQHF.

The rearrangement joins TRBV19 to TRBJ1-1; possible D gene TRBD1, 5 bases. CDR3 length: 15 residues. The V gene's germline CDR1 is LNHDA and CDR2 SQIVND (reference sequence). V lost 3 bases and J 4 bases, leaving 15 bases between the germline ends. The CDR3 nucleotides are TGTGCCAGTAGTATTTTGGGGGATTTGGGCACTGAAGCTTTCTTT. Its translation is CASSILGDLGTEAFF.

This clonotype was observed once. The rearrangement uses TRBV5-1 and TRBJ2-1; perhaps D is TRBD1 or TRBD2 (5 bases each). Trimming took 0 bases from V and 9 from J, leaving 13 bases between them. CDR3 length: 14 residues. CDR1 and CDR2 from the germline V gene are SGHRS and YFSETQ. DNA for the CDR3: TGCGCCAGCAGCTTGGCCGGGGCGGGTGGTGAGCAGTTCTTC. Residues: CASSLAGAGGEQFF.

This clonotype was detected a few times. The CDR3 DNA reads as TGCGCCAGCAGCTTGGATACAGGCGGGGGATCACCCCTCCACTTT. The encoded protein is CASSLDTGGGSPLHF. The genes are TRBV5-1 and TRBJ1-6; the D gene is possibly TRBD1 (5 bases). The V gene lost 0 bases and the J gene lost 10 bases, with 14 bases spanning the gap. Germline V gives CDR1 SGHRS, CDR2 YFSETQ. The CDR3 extends over 15 amino acids.

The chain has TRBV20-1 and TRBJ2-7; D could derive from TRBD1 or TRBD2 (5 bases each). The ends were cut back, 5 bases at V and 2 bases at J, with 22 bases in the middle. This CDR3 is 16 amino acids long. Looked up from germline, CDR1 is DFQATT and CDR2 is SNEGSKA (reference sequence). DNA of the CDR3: TGCAGTGCTCCCCCGTTGGGGGACCTAAAGCCCTACGAGCAGTACTTC. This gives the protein CSAPPLGDLKPYEQYF.

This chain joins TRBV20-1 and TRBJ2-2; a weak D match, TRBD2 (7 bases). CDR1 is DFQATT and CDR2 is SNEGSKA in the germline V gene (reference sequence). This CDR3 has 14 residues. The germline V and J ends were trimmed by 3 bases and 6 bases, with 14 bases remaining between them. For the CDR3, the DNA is TGCAGTGCTAGCTATAAGGGGGGGGCCGGGGAGCTGTTTTTT. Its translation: CSASYKGGAGELFF.

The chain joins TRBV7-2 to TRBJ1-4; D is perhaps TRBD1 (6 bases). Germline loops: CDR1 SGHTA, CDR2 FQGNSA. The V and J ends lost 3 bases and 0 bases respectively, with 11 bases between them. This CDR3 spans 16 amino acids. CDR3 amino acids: CASSLGAIPTNEKLFF. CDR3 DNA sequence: TGTGCCAGCAGCTTGGGGGCAATCCCAACTAATGAAAAACTGTTTTTT.